Below are 28 T cell receptor beta chains sequenced from a single sample in a study of T cell changes during pregnancy in multiple sclerosis. Sequenced by immunoSEQ multiplex PCR; TCRdb stores in-frame clones only, minus some. The data show about 99,000 clones, with 80% to 95% seen just once and 0.99% held by the top ten. Sequenced material: peripheral blood, taken after pregnancy. These receptor sequences come from a female donor with multiple sclerosis, enrolled in a pregnancy study.

The chain uses TRBV27 and TRBJ1-2; 10 positions agree with TRBD1. The CDR3 contains 14 residues. The ends lost 5 bases at V and 6 bases at J; junction bases unmatched: 6. Germline V CDR1 and CDR2: MNHEY, SMNVEV (reference sequence). The CDR3 region has the DNA TGTGCCAGCAGTCGGGGACAGGGGAGAAATGGCTACACCTTC. Translating gives CASSRGQGRNGYTF.

V usage is TRBV13 and J usage is TRBJ2-7, with 11 bases fitting TRBD2. The germline CDR1 and CDR2 sequences are PRHDT and FYEKMQ (reference sequence). The J segment lost 1 base and the V segment lost 3 bases, leaving 2 bases of the junction unmatched. The CDR3 runs 15 residues. The chain's CDR3 is CASSLGLAASYEQYF. The CDR3, as DNA: TGTGCCAGCAGCTTGGGACTAGCGGCTTCCTACGAGCAGTACTTC.

The DNA for the CDR3 is TGTGCCAGCAGCCCCGACAGGGACGCGTTGGAAGAGACCCAGTACTTC. As protein: CASSPDRDALEETQYF. The rearrangement joins TRBV7-3 to TRBJ2-5; 7 nucleotides align to TRBD1. Trimming cost V 5 bases and J 3 bases; bases outside gene matches: 12. This CDR3 is 16 amino acids long. CDR1 and CDR2 from the germline V gene are SGHTA and FQGTGA.

J is TRBJ2-7 and V is TRBV18; D is possibly TRBD1 (6 bases). V gave up 4 bases and J gave up 5 bases, with 9 bases separating them. Germline CDR1 KGHSH, CDR2 LQKENI. The length of the CDR3 is 12 residues. DNA for the CDR3: TGTGCCAGCTCACAAAACAGGGACGAGCAGTACTTC. Its protein is CASSQNRDEQYF.

The gene calls are TRBV28 and TRBJ2-1; TRBD2 matches 8 bases. The CDR3 spans 12 residues. With 7 bases clipped from V and 6 bases from J, the junction kept 2 bases outside the gene matches. The germline V gene encodes CDR1 MDHEN and CDR2 SYDVKM. DNA for the CDR3: TGTGCCAGCACCGCGGGAGGCAATGAGCAGTTCTTC. Protein: CASTAGGNEQFF.

This chain's CDR3 is CASSLDRGPTDTQYF. CDR3 nucleotides: TGTGCCAGCAGTTTAGACAGGGGGCCCACAGATACGCAGTATTTT. V and J are TRBV27 and TRBJ2-3; 10 nucleotides align to TRBD1. V lost 2 bases, J lost 2 bases, and 1 base stayed unmatched. CDR3 length: 15 amino acids. CDR1 is MNHEY, CDR2 SMNVEV, per germline (reference sequence).

The chain has TRBV28 and TRBJ1-5; D remains unclear. Germline CDR1 and CDR2: MDHEN and SYDVKM. This CDR3 is built from 12 residues. V was trimmed by 6 bases and J by 6 bases, leaving 9 bases between them. This CDR3 is CASSTFGQPQHF. Here the CDR3 DNA reads TGTGCCAGCAGCACTTTCGGTCAGCCCCAGCATTTT.

The chain carries TRBV5-1 and TRBJ1-2; 9 bases line up with TRBD1. V was pared by 0 bases and J by 4 bases, with 4 bases of the junction left unmatched. Germline V CDR1 and CDR2: SGHRS, YFSETQ. The CDR3 has 15 residues. Here the CDR3 DNA reads TGCGCCAGCAGCTTGGAGGGGACAGGGCCCTATGGCTACACCTTC. This gives the protein CASSLEGTGPYGYTF.

This sequence joins TRBV27 and TRBJ1-1, with TRBD1 matching 7 bases. Trimming cost V 6 bases and J 2 bases; bases outside gene matches: 6. Germline V gives CDR1 MNHEY, CDR2 SMNVEV (reference sequence). CDR3 length equals 14 residues. CDR3 sequence: CASRGQVINTEAFF. The CDR3 bases are TGTGCCAGCAGAGGACAGGTGATAAACACTGAAGCTTTCTTT.

V and J are TRBV5-4 and TRBJ2-3, with TRBD2 as a possible D gene (5 bases). V gave up 2 bases and J gave up 6 bases, with 16 bases separating them. The length of the CDR3 is 15 residues. The germline gives CDR1 SGHNT, CDR2 YYREEE (reference sequence). The CDR3 nucleotides read TGTGCCAGCAGCTTAGTCGCCGGGAAAGGGGATACGCAGTATTTT. This encodes CASSLVAGKGDTQYF.

This chain connects TRBV4-3 to TRBJ2-7; 8 nucleotides agree with TRBD1. This CDR3 is 15 amino acids long. The V gene's germline CDR1 is LGHNA and CDR2 YSLEER. V lost 3 bases and J lost 6; bases outside the gene matches: 10. The CDR3 is CASSQDRQGISEQYF. CDR3 coding DNA: TGCGCCAGCAGCCAGGATAGACAGGGGATCAGCGAGCAGTACTTC.

The rearrangement joins TRBV4-1 to TRBJ1-4, with D tentatively TRBD1 (5 bases). V was trimmed by 0 bases and J by 8 bases, leaving 10 bases between them. Germline loops: CDR1 MGHRA, CDR2 YSYEKL. The CDR3 covers 14 residues. The CDR3 reads CASSQDRVAEKLFF. The CDR3 DNA reads TGCGCCAGCAGCCAAGACAGGGTCGCCGAAAAACTGTTTTTT.

This rearrangement joins TRBV10-2 to TRBJ2-5, with a possible D match to TRBD2 (6 bases). This CDR3 is 14 amino acids long. Trimming cost V 5 bases and J 4 bases, with 14 bases left between them. Germline V gene sequence: CDR1 WSHSY, CDR2 SAAADI. CDR3 residues: CASSPGEESETQYF. In nucleotides, the CDR3 is TGCGCCAGCAGTCCCGGGGAGGAGTCAGAGACCCAGTACTTC.

CDR3 DNA sequence: TGCAGTGCTAGAGCAGGGGACACCATATATTTT. The encoded protein is CSARAGDTIYF. V is TRBV20-1 and J is TRBJ1-3, with D possibly TRBD1 on 6 matching bases. Per the germline V gene, CDR1 is DFQATT and CDR2 is SNEGSKA (reference sequence). Trimming removed 1 base from V and 8 bases from J, with 6 bases in between. The CDR3 runs 11 residues.

The rearrangement joins TRBV7-2 to TRBJ2-1; TRBD1 matches 7 bases. Germline-derived CDR1 and CDR2 are SGHTA and FQGNSA. CDR3 length: 16 amino acids. Trimming removed 6 bases from V and 0 bases from J; junction bases left unmatched: 8. CDR3 region: CASSPRTGYSYNEQFF. The CDR3, as DNA: TGTGCCAGCAGTCCCCGGACAGGCTACTCCTACAATGAGCAGTTCTTC.

The genes are TRBV28 and TRBJ1-2, with TRBD1 as a possible D gene (5 bases). Germline-derived CDR1 and CDR2 are MDHEN and SYDVKM. The CDR3 is 16 amino acids. V was clipped by 7 bases and J by 3 bases, with 21 bases between them. The CDR3 loop is CASNSGEQVVYYGYTF. DNA for the CDR3: TGTGCCAGCAATTCTGGGGAACAGGTGGTTTACTATGGCTACACCTTC.

In this sample, this clone turned up a few times. J is TRBJ2-7 and V is TRBV5-6, with D maybe TRBD1 (7 bases). This CDR3 is built from 13 residues. Germline CDR1 and CDR2: SGHDT and YYEEEE. V gave up 2 bases and J gave up 4 bases, with 10 bases separating them. CDR3 coding DNA: TGTGCCAGCAGCTTACAGGGGAGGTACGAGCAGTACTTC. Translating it yields CASSLQGRYEQYF.

The chain has TRBV9 and TRBJ1-2, with TRBD1 as a possible D gene (5 bases). CDR1 SGDLS and CDR2 YYNGEE come from the germline V gene. This CDR3 contains 15 residues. The V end was cut by 3 bases, the J end by 8 bases, with 20 bases between. In nucleotides, the CDR3 is TGTGCCAGCAGCGCGGGGGGTAGGGGCAGAAGGGGCTACACCTTC. Amino acids: CASSAGGRGRRGYTF.

This rearrangement joins TRBV27 to TRBJ2-1; 8 nucleotides line up with TRBD1. Germline V gene sequence: CDR1 MNHEY, CDR2 SMNVEV (reference sequence). V gave up 2 bases and J gave up 4 bases; unmatched junction bases: 4. The CDR3 loop spans 15 amino acids. Here the CDR3 reads CASSLQGAYYNEQFF. The CDR3 DNA follows: TGTGCCAGCAGTTTACAGGGGGCGTATTACAATGAGCAGTTCTTC.

This clone was found once. This chain joins TRBV5-6 and TRBJ2-3, with 10 positions matching TRBD2. The CDR3 consists of 18 residues. Per the germline V gene, CDR1 is SGHDT and CDR2 is YYEEEE. J was trimmed by 6 bases and V by 3 bases; bases with no gene match: 16. For the CDR3, the DNA is TGTGCCAGCAGCTCGACTCTCGGGGGACTAGCGATTCGGGATACGCAGTATTTT. It translates to CASSSTLGGLAIRDTQYF.

This clone was counted once. The chain links TRBV9 to TRBJ2-1; 9 bases match TRBD1. This CDR3 comprises 16 residues. CDR1 and CDR2 from the germline V gene are SGDLS and YYNGEE. J gave up 6 bases and V 3 bases, and 10 bases lay outside the gene matches. The CDR3 nucleotides read TGTGCCAGCAGCGGCTGGACAGGGGAGGGGGTCAATGAGCAGTTCTTC. This gives the protein CASSGWTGEGVNEQFF.

The V call is TRBV5-1, the J call TRBJ1-2; a weak D match, TRBD1 (5 bases). V gave up 4 bases and J gave up 5 bases, with 15 bases separating them. Germline assignment: CDR1 SGHRS and CDR2 YFSETQ. CDR3 length: 14 residues. The CDR3, as DNA: TGCGCCAGCAGCGCGGCCGGGACTGAATATGGCTACACCTTC. Translation gives CASSAAGTEYGYTF.

The CDR3 protein is CASSKTGTGYGYTF. CDR3 bases: TGTGCCAGCAGTAAAACCGGGACAGGCTATGGCTACACCTTC. This rearrangement joins TRBV27 to TRBJ1-2; 8 bases fit TRBD1. Trimming removed 5 bases from V and 4 bases from J; junction bases left unmatched: 6. Per germline, CDR1 MNHEY and CDR2 SMNVEV (reference sequence). This CDR3 comprises 14 residues.

This sequence joins TRBV6-1 and TRBJ2-3, with TRBD1 identical over 7 bases. Germline V gene lookup returns CDR1 MNHNS and CDR2 SASEGT. The CDR3 totals 18 residues. Trimming took 3 bases from V and 4 from J; bases not matched to a gene: 16. CDR3 protein: CASSDEGPRQGSSDTQYF. The CDR3, as DNA: TGTGCCAGCAGTGATGAAGGGCCGAGACAGGGTTCATCAGATACGCAGTATTTT.

V gene TRBV15 combines with J gene TRBJ1-1, with D possibly matching TRBD1 (5 bases). Germline CDR1 reads LNHNV; CDR2 reads YYDKDF (reference sequence). CDR3 length: 15 residues. Trimming took 0 bases from V and 5 from J, leaving 13 bases between them. The CDR3 sequence: CATSRDPGGSTEAFF. CDR3 DNA: TGTGCCACCAGCAGAGATCCCGGGGGGTCGACTGAAGCTTTCTTT.

The chain is built from TRBV5-1 and TRBJ1-2, with 9 positions matching TRBD1. The germline gives CDR1 SGHRS, CDR2 YFSETQ. After removal of 0 bases from V and 2 bases from J, the junction contained 2 bases not matched to a gene. The CDR3 runs to 15 residues. The CDR3 is CASSLAGTGNYGYTF. In DNA form, the CDR3 reads TGCGCCAGCAGCTTGGCCGGGACAGGGAACTATGGCTACACCTTC. Combining the CDR3 with reference TRBV5-1 and TRBJ1-2 gives the whole variable domain KAGVTQTPRYLIKTRGQQVTLSCSPISGHRSVSWYQQTPGQGLQFLFEYFSETQRNKGNFPGRFSGRQFSNSRSEMNVSTLELGDSALYLCASSLAGTGNYGYTFGSGTRLTVV.

V usage is TRBV4-1 and J usage is TRBJ2-1; D unresolved. CDR3 length: 13 amino acids. CDR1 is MGHRA and CDR2 is YSYEKL in the germline V gene. Trimming took off 5 bases at V and 1 base at J, with 6 bases between the two ends. CDR3 region: CASSDGSYNEQFF. The CDR3 DNA reads as TGCGCCAGCAGCGACGGGTCCTACAATGAGCAGTTCTTC.

The chain combines TRBV5-4 with TRBJ2-1; D unresolved. V was trimmed by 0 bases and J by 0 bases, leaving 10 bases between them. Germline CDR1 is SGHNT and CDR2 is YYREEE (reference sequence). The CDR3 consists of 16 residues. Here the CDR3 reads CASSLGALSSYNEQFF. The CDR3 nucleotides are TGTGCCAGCAGCTTGGGAGCGCTTAGCTCCTACAATGAGCAGTTCTTC.